This TCR beta chain appears in the sequencing data of a study of T cell responses to AZD1222 COVID-19 vaccine. The study's findings and limits: Spike-specific TCR breadth rose after two AZD1222 doses, and depth rose as well. Spike was spanned by vaccine-associated CD4 TCRs, which were dominant at 160-218 and 743-854.

The assay was immunoSEQ multiplex PCR, and TCRdb's table has in-frame clones only and misses some. This sample has about 120,000 clones, with roughly nine tenths found just once. This clone was counted a single time. Its antigen remains unknown. The sequence was collected from an adult in good health. Source: peripheral blood, taken on day 0 of AZD1222 vaccination.

This CDR3 reads CASSLGSGENEKLFF. CDR3 nucleotides: TGCGCCAGCAGCTTGGGGTCTGGGGAGAATGAAAAACTGTTTTTT. The chain carries TRBV5-1 and TRBJ1-4; no reliable D call. V dropped 0 bases and J dropped 5 bases, with 11 bases sitting between them. In germline, CDR1 is SGHRS, CDR2 YFSETQ. This CDR3 spans 15 amino acids.